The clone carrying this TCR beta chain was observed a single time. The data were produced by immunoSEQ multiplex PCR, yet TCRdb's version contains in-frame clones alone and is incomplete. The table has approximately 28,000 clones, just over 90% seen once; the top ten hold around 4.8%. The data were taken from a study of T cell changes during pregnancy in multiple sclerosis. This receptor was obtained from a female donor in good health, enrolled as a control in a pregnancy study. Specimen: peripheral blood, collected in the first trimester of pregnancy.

CDR3 sequence reads: CASSYGPTASNQPQHF. The CDR3 DNA sequence: TGTGCCAGCAGTTACGGGCCCACGGCTAGCAATCAGCCCCAGCATTTT. This chain uses TRBV6-6 with TRBJ1-5; D is ambiguous. V was cut by 2 bases and J by 0 bases, with 11 bases left in between. The CDR3 runs to 16 residues. In germline, CDR1 is MNHNY, CDR2 SVGAGI (reference sequence).